A selection of T cell receptor beta chains follows, all from one sample in a study of vaccination and CD4 T cells after COVID-19. TCRdb reprocessed the PCR reads with MiXCR, giving one entry per CDR3 protein. The sample has about 30,000 distinct CDR3 sequences; 62% are singletons. No antigen has been identified for these receptors. Sample: CD4+ T cells from blood, cultured in vitro, taken after SARS-CoV-2 vaccination. Receptors were obtained from a human donor who received a COVID-19 vaccine. Both conserved end residues are part of each CDR3. A D gene is named only where the DNA matches it firmly. The size of a clone is reported for some rows only, either as once, few or many, or as a class for expanded clones.

TRBV7-8	NA	few	TRBJ1-5	CASSWEGQPQHF	TGTGCCAGCAGCTGGGAGGGTCAGCCCCAGCATTTT
TRBV7-9	TRBD1	NA	TRBJ2-2	CASSLQGAAGELFF	TGTGCCAGCAGCTTACAGGGGGCGGCCGGGGAGCTGTTTTTT
TRBV5-1	NA	NA	TRBJ2-3	CASRAYGDVTDTQYF	TGCGCCAGCAGGGCGTATGGGGATGTCACAGATACGCAGTATTTT
TRBV19	TRBD1	NA	TRBJ1-5	CASSARDRGGQPQHF	TGTGCCAGTAGTGCCCGGGACAGGGGAGGACAGCCCCAGCATTTT
TRBV12-3/TRBV12-4	NA	NA	TRBJ2-2	CASRPTSTGELFF	TGTGCCAGCAGACCTACTAGCACCGGGGAGCTGTTTTTT
TRBV9	NA	NA	TRBJ1-2	CASSVEGGGVTYGYTF	TGTGCCAGCAGCGTAGAGGGGGGTGGAGTGACCTATGGCTACACCTTC
TRBV30	NA	NA	TRBJ1-6	CAWSGVSPLHF	TGTGCCTGGAGTGGCGTTTCACCCCTCCACTTT
TRBV20-1	TRBD2	NA	TRBJ2-3	CSAWVAGDTDTQYF	TGCAGTGCTTGGGTAGCGGGGGACACAGATACGCAGTATTTT
TRBV30	TRBD1	NA	TRBJ1-2	CAWRAPGQGEHGYTF	TGTGCCTGGAGGGCGCCGGGACAGGGGGAACATGGCTACACCTTC
TRBV30	NA	NA	TRBJ1-5	CAWSWDSNQPQHF	TGTGCCTGGAGTTGGGATAGCAATCAGCCCCAGCATTTT
TRBV7-2	NA	NA	TRBJ1-2	CASSTPPNGYTF	TGTGCCAGCAGCACCCCCCCTAATGGCTACACCTTC
TRBV30	NA	NA	TRBJ2-7	CAWSGGFTSYEQYF	TGTGCCTGGAGTGGGGGGTTTACCTCCTACGAGCAGTACTTC
TRBV25-1	TRBD1	NA	TRBJ1-4	CASSKTGDSFEKLFF	TGTGCCAGCAGCAAAACAGGGGATTCGTTTGAAAAACTGTTTTTT
TRBV19	TRBD1	NA	TRBJ2-5	CASSKGGWGQQETQYF	TGTGCCAGTAGTAAGGGCGGCTGGGGACAGCAAGAGACCCAGTACTTC
TRBV11-3	NA	NA	TRBJ2-7	CASSLGGTNYEQYF	TGTGCCAGCAGCTTAGGGGGGACAAACTACGAGCAGTACTTC
TRBV24-1	TRBD2	NA	TRBJ2-5	CATSDSLGLAETQYF	TGTGCCACCAGTGATTCTCTGGGACTAGCGGAGACCCAGTACTTC
TRBV11-2	TRBD2	few	TRBJ2-7	CASSLTSGSYEQYF	TGTGCCAGCAGCTTGACTAGCGGGTCCTACGAGCAGTACTTC
TRBV20-1	TRBD2	NA	TRBJ2-1	CSARDRLTSGGVDEQFF	TGCAGTGCTAGAGACCGTTTGACTAGCGGGGGGGTCGATGAGCAGTTCTTC
TRBV5-4	TRBD2	NA	TRBJ2-7	CASTEGLAGAGEQYF	TGTGCCAGCACCGAGGGACTAGCGGGGGCTGGGGAGCAGTACTTC
TRBV5-1	NA	few	TRBJ1-1	CASSPTGLNTEAFF	TGCGCCAGCAGCCCTACAGGGTTGAACACTGAAGCTTTCTTT
TRBV12-3/TRBV12-4	TRBD2	few	TRBJ2-3	CASSLGLAAITDTQYF	TGTGCCAGCAGTCTCGGTCTAGCGGCCATCACAGATACGCAGTATTTT
TRBV7-3	TRBD2	few	TRBJ2-7	CASSLLAGGYEQYF	TGTGCCAGCAGCTTATTAGCGGGAGGATACGAGCAGTACTTC
TRBV5-3	NA	NA	TRBJ1-1	CASSLERDKGAFF	TGTGCCAGCAGCTTGGAACGGGATAAAGGGGCTTTCTTT